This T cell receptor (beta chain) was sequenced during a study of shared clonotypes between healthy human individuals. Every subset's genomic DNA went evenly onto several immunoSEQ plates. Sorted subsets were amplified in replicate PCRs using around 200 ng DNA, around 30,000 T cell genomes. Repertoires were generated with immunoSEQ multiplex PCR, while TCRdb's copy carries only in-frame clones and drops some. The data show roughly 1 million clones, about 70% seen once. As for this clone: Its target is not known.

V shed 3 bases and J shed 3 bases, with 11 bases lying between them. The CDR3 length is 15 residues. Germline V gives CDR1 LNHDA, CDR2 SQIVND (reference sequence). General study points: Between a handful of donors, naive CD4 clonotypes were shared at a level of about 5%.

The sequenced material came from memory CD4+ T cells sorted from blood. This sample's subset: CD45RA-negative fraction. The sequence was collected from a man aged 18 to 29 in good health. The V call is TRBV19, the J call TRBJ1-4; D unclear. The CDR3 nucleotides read TGTGCCAGTAGTATTTCCAGAGCGGCTAATGAAAAACTGTTTTTT. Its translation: CASSISRAANEKLFF.